The present TCR beta chain was sequenced within a study of T cell changes during pregnancy in multiple sclerosis. Germline V CDR1 and CDR2: SGHRS, YFSETQ. The CDR3 runs to 15 residues. V lost 0 bases, J lost 0 bases, and 1 base stayed unmatched. Using immunoSEQ multiplex PCR, the repertoire was profiled, and TCRdb retains in-frame clones only, with some absent. Of more than 65,000 clones in the sample, 90% to 95% are singletons; the top ten hold 1%. The sequences come from peripheral blood, collected in the first trimester of pregnancy. This chain connects TRBV5-1 to TRBJ1-1; 8 bases line up with TRBD1. The TCR sequence derives from a female donor with multiple sclerosis, enrolled in a pregnancy study. Here the CDR3 DNA reads TGCGCCAGCAGCTTGGTCAGGGGGCTGAACACTGAAGCTTTCTTT. It codes for CASSLVRGLNTEAFF.